Listed here are 6 T cell receptor beta chains from one sample, sequenced in a study of CD8+ T cells in alopecia areata. Treatment denoted: oral pan-JAK inhibitor, 5-10 mg twice daily. Sequencing used cDNA as its template, made by extracting RNA and reverse transcribing it. TCRdb's table, derived via immunoSEQ multiplex PCR, lists solely in-frame clones and lacks some. Of 150,000 to 200,000 clones detected, less than 75% appear once; the ten largest clones hold 16%. Sequencing was performed on CD4+ T cells sorted from blood, taken at roughly week 58, from a patient treated with tofacitinib. The source is a human donor with alopecia areata.

A few counts support this clone. The V call is TRBV6-1, the J call TRBJ2-7; TRBD1 agrees at 7 bases. The CDR3 spans 13 residues. CDR1 and CDR2 from the germline V gene are MNHNS and SASEGT. V was pared by 7 bases and J by 6 bases, with 9 bases of the junction left unmatched. The CDR3 sequence is CASKGAARGEQYF. The CDR3, as DNA: TGTGCCAGCAAGGGGGCGGCGAGGGGCGAGCAGTACTTC.

This clone was recorded a few times. V gene TRBV7-9 combines with J gene TRBJ1-4; D call uncertain. The CDR3 extends over 13 amino acids. V was shortened by 7 bases and J by 4 bases, with 10 bases between the two germline ends. CDR1 is SEHNR, CDR2 FQNEAQ, per germline (reference sequence). CDR3 nucleotide sequence: TGTGCCAGCATGGAGGGCCGTAATGAAAAACTGTTTTTT. Encoded protein: CASMEGRNEKLFF.

The chain links TRBV28 to TRBJ2-3; tentatively, D is TRBD1 or TRBD2 (5 bases each). CDR3 length: 16 amino acids. Germline V CDR1 and CDR2: MDHEN, SYDVKM. V dropped 2 bases and J dropped 5 bases, with 17 bases sitting between them. The CDR3 DNA reads as TGTGCCAGCAGTTTAGGGGGACGGAGGCTGGGAGATACGCAGTATTTT. It specifies CASSLGGRRLGDTQYF.

This clone was detected a few times. CDR3 DNA: TGTGCCAGCAGCTTAGGGGCACCAACTTCGTCCAATCAGCCCCAGCATTTT. It yields the protein CASSLGAPTSSNQPQHF. The chain combines TRBV7-2 with TRBJ1-5, with unresolved D. CDR1 SGHTA and CDR2 FQGNSA come from the germline V gene. This CDR3 spans 17 amino acids. Between the trimmed V and J ends, which lost 1 base and 3 bases, there was a span of 16 bases.

This chain links TRBV7-9 with TRBJ2-1, with 9 nucleotides matching TRBD2. The CDR3 sequence is 15 residues long. Germline lookup yields CDR1 SEHNR and CDR2 FQNEAQ (reference sequence). V lost 4 bases and J lost 6; bases outside the gene matches: 7. CDR3 nucleotide sequence: TGTGCCAGCAGCTCCCCCGGGACTAGCATCAATGAGCAGTTCTTC. As protein: CASSSPGTSINEQFF.

The J gene is TRBJ1-2, the V gene TRBV2; no reliable D call. From germline, CDR1 is SNHLY and CDR2 FYNNEI. The CDR3 runs 15 residues. The germline V and J ends were trimmed by 1 base and 9 bases, with 18 bases remaining between them. This CDR3 is CASSEVGVGQSRYTF. DNA of the CDR3: TGTGCCAGCAGTGAAGTGGGTGTGGGCCAGAGCCGCTACACCTTC.